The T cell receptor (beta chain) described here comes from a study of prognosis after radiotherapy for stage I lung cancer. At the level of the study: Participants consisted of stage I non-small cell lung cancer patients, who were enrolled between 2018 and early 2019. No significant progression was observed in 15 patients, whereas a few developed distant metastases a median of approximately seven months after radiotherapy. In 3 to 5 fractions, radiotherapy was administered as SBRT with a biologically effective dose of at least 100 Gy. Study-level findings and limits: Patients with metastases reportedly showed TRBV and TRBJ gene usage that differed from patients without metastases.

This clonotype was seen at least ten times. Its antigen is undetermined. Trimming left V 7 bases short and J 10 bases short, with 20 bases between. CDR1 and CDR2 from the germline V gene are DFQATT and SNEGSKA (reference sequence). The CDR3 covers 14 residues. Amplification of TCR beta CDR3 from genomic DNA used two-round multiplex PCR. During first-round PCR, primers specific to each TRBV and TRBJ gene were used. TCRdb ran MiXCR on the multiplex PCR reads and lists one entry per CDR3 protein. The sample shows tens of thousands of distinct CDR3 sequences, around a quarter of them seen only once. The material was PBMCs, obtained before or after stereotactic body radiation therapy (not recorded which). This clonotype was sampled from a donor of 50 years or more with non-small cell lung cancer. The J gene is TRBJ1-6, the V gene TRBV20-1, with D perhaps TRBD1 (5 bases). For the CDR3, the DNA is TGCAGTGGCGTTCCCGGGGGGGAGGGGTCACCCCTCCACTTT. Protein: CSGVPGGEGSPLHF.